This TCR beta chain appears in the sequencing data of a study of cytomegalovirus exposure and HLA in healthy donors. Study information: Within an early data release were roughly 83 million unique TCRs drawn from HLA-typed donors. Genotyping of roughly 400 donors showed that over 65% belonged to the Caucasian-associated ancestry cluster. General study findings and limits: Presence/absence analyses supposed approximately even sequencing depth among donors.

This clone was observed a handful of times. Antigen specificity is unknown. The CDR3 is made up of 11 amino acids. CDR1 is LNHDA and CDR2 is SQIVND in the germline V gene (reference sequence). The ends were cut back, 5 bases at V and 4 bases at J, with 6 bases in the middle. PCR used 60 Vbeta primers and 13 Jbeta primers. Repertoires were generated with immunoSEQ multiplex PCR, while TCRdb's copy carries only in-frame clones and drops some. The sample includes about 190,000 clones, approximately 88% of them seen just once. The sample consisted of PBMCs. The chain joins TRBV19 to TRBJ2-7, with a tentative D call TRBD1 (5 bases). This TCR derives from a boy younger than 10 in good health and CMV-seronegative. In nucleotides, the CDR3 is TGTGCCAGTAGTCGACAGTACGAGCAGTACGTC. Residues: CASSRQYEQYV.